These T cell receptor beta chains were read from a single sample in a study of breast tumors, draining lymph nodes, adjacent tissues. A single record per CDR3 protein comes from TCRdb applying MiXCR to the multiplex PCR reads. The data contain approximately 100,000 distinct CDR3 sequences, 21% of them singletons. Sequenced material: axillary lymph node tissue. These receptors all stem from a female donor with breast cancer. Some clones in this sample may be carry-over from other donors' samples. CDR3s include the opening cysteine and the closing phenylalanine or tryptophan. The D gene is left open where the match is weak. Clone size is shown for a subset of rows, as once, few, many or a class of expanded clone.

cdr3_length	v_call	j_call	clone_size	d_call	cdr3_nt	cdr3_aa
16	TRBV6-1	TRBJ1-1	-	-	TGTGCCGGCAGTGGGGGGCAGGGAAGAGTCGACACTGAAGCTTTCTTT	CAGSGGQGRVDTEAFF
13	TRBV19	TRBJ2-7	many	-	TGTGCCAGTAGTGAGACAGTCTCCTACGAGCAGTACTTC	CASSETVSYEQYF
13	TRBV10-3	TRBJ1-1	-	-	TGTGCCATCAGTGAGACGGTTAACACTGAAGCTTTCTTT	CAISETVNTEAFF
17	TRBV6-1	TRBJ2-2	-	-	TGTGCCAGCAGTGAGGGCATACCGGGACATTACACCGGGGAGCTGTCTTTT	CASSEGIPGHYTGELSF
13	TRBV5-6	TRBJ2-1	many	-	TGTGCCAGCAGACCTTTCTGGGGTGGCGAGCAGTTCTTC	CASRPFWGGEQFF
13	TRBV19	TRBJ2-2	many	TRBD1	TGTGCCAGTAGCCACAGGGGAACCGGGGAGCTGTTTTTT	CASSHRGTGELFF
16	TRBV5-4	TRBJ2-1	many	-	TGTGCCAGCAGCAACGCGGCAAATAGGGGGAACAATGAGCAGTTCTTC	CASSNAANRGNNEQFF
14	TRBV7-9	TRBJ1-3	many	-	TGTGCCAGCAGCTTACTGGACGCTCGAAACACCATATATTTT	CASSLLDARNTIYF
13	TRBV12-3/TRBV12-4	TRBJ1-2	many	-	TGTGCCAGCAGTTTAGCCACCACTATGGGCTACACCTTC	CASSLATTMGYTF
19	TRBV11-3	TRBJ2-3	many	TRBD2	TGTGCCAGCAGCTCTTCTCGGGATAGCGGGAGGTTGGGCACAGATACGCAGTATTTT	CASSSSRDSGRLGTDTQYF
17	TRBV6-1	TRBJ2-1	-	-	TGTGCCAGCAGGAAGGGGAGAGGGACACCCGTTTACAATGAGCAGTTCTTC	CASRKGRGTPVYNEQFF
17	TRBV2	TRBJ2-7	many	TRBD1	TGTGCCAGCAGTGAAAGGACAGGGAGAACCCTTATGCAAGGGCAGTACTTC	CASSERTGRTLMQGQYF
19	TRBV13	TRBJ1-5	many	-	TGTGCCAGCAGTTTTCATCATTCTCTCGGGGAGGGAAATAATCAGCCCCAGCATTTT	CASSFHHSLGEGNNQPQHF
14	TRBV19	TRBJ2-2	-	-	TGTGCCAGTAGTCTTCAGGAGGCCGGCGGGGAGCTGTTTTTT	CASSLQEAGGELFF
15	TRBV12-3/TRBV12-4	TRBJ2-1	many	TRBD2	TGTGCCAGCAGCCCTAGCGGGGGGGCATCAAATGAGCAGTTCTTC	CASSPSGGASNEQFF
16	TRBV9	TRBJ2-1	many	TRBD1	TGTGCCAAACAGACGGACGGGGGACAGGGGTTCAATGAGCAGTTCTTC	CAKQTDGGQGFNEQFF
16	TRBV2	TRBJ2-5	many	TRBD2	TGTGCCAGCAGCGGGATACTAGCGGGAGGGGGAGAGACCCAGTACTTC	CASSGILAGGGETQYF
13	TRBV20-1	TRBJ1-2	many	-	TGCAGTGGAGGAGCGGGAGGGGACTATGGCTACACCTTC	CSGGAGGDYGYTF
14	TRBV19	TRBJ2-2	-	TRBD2	TGTGCCAGTAGTCCGGGAGGGATCACCGGGGAGCTGTTTTTT	CASSPGGITGELFF
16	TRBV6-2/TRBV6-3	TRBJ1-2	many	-	TGTGCCAGCACCCCCTGGGAGGGGAGGCTAGGTAATGGCTACACCTTC	CASTPWEGRLGNGYTF
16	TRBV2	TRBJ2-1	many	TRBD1	TGTGCCAGCATCGCAGGGGGCCCCCGCTCCTACAATGAGCAGTTCTTC	CASIAGGPRSYNEQFF
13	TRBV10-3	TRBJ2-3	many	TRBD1	TGTGCCATCAGCGACAGGGTCACAGATACGCAGTATTTT	CAISDRVTDTQYF